The source of this TCR beta chain is a study of blood T cell repertoires in COVID-19. Study in general: Acute-phase and convalescent COVID-19 samples originated in the United States, Italy and Spain. T cells, B-cell-depleted T cells, or PBMCs supplied cDNA or gDNA.

In the original processing: Amplification from reference gene primers served as the basis for estimated nucleated cell counts. The protocol was immunoSEQ multiplex PCR, while the TCRdb copy is restricted to in-frame clones and leaves out a portion. The V and J calls and clone size come from that table; D and trimming were worked out from the DNA. Found here are about 250,000 clones, 88% of them singletons; the top ten hold less than 3%. The CDR3 length is 17 residues. Germline loops: CDR1 MDHEN, CDR2 SYDVKM. Trimming left V 8 bases short and J 0 bases short, with 20 bases between. Recovered Cohort 3 donors showed two negative PCRs, clearance, or symptom resolution.

The chain employs TRBV28 and TRBJ1-5, with D possibly being TRBD1 (5 bases). This TCR was recovered from a woman aged 45-65 years who had recovered from COVID-19. Input material: PBMCs or T cells enriched from blood (not recorded which). CDR3: CASGLYSRAYSNQPQHF. Here the CDR3 DNA reads TGTGCCAGCGGATTATACTCCAGGGCATATAGCAATCAGCCCCAGCATTTT.